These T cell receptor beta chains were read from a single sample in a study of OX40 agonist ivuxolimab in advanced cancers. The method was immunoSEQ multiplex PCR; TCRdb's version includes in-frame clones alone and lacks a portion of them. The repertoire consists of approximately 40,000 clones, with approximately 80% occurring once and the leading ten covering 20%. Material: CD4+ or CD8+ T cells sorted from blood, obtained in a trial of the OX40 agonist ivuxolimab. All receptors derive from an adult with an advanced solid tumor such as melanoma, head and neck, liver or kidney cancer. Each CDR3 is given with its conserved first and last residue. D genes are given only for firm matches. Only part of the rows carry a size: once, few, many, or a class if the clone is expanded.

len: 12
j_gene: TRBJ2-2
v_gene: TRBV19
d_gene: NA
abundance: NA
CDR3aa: CASNAGAGELFF
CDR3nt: TGTGCCAGTAATGCCGGGGCCGGGGAGCTGTTTTTT

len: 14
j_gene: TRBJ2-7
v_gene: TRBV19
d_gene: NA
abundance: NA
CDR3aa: CASSDLSSTYEQYF
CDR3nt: TGTGCCAGTAGTGATTTGAGTTCTACCTACGAGCAGTACTTC

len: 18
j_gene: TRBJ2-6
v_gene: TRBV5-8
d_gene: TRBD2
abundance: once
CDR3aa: CASSPRLAGGSGANVLTF
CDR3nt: TGTGCCAGCAGCCCACGACTAGCGGGAGGGTCTGGGGCCAACGTCCTGACTTTC

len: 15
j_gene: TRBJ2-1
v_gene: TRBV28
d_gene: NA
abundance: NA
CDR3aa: CASSITRGRINEQFF
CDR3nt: TGTGCCAGCAGTATTACCAGGGGTAGAATAAATGAGCAGTTCTTC

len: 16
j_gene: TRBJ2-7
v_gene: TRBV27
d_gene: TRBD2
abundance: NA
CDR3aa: CASSLNRGTSDYEQYF
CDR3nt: TGTGCCAGCAGTTTAAACCGGGGGACTAGCGACTACGAGCAGTACTTC

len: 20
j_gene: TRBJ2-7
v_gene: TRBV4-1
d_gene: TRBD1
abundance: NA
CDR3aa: CASSARGTGTGLQKGYEQYF
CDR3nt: TGCGCCAGCAGCGCACGTGGCACCGGGACAGGGCTGCAAAAAGGTTACGAGCAGTACTTC

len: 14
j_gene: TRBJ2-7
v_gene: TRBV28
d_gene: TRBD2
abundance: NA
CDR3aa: CASSSPGRGDEQYF
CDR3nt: TGTGCCAGCAGTTCCCCCGGGAGGGGTGACGAGCAGTACTTC

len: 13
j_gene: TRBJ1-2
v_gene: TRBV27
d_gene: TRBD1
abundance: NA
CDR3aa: CASSPQGVYGYTF
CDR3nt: TGTGCCAGCAGCCCACAGGGGGTTTATGGCTACACCTTC

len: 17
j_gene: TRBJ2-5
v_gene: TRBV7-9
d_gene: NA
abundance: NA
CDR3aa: CASSLGFGETRGETQYF
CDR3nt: TGTGCCAGCAGCTTAGGGTTTGGGGAAACTCGGGGAGAGACCCAGTACTTC

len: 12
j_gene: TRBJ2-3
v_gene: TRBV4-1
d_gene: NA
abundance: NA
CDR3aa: CASSLSTDTQYF
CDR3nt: TGCGCCAGCAGCCTTAGCACAGATACGCAGTATTTT

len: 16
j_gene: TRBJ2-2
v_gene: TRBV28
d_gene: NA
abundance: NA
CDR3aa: CASTPEGEANTGELFF
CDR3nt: TGTGCCAGCACCCCAGAGGGAGAAGCGAACACCGGGGAGCTGTTTTTT